The 13 T cell receptor beta chains reported below all come from one sample, sequenced in a study of T cells in Graves' hyperthyroidism and ophthalmopathy. Amplified TCR beta CDR3 regions derived from RNA transcripts. First-round RT-PCR targeting the TCR CDR3 was performed with the HTBI primer set. MiXCR, run by TCRdb on the multiplex PCR reads, gives a single entry per CDR3 protein. The data hold 450,000 to 600,000 distinct CDR3 sequences, with 15% to 20% observed a single time. The sequenced sample was blood. The source is a man aged 40-49 years with Graves' ophthalmopathy.

This clonotype was detected many times. The rearrangement joins TRBV5-6 to TRBJ1-1, with 10 bases matching TRBD1. This CDR3 has 17 residues. Trimming cost V 3 bases and J 5 bases; bases outside gene matches: 13. Germline CDR1 is SGHDT and CDR2 is YYEEEE. DNA for the CDR3: TGTGCCAGCAGCTCCGTCCCGGGACAGGGGTGGAGGACTGAAGCTTTCTTT. It translates to CASSSVPGQGWRTEAFF.

Of note for this clonotype: Being one base from a much bigger clone, this may be a read error. The chain has TRBV11-2 and TRBJ2-1, with TRBD2 matching over 10 bases. The V and J ends lost 5 bases and 4 bases, in that order; junction bases with no gene match: 11. Germline CDR1 SGHAT, CDR2 FQNNGV. CDR3 length: 17 residues. CDR3 sequence reads: CASSLGASGGIYNEQFF. CDR3 bases: TGTGCCAGCAGCCTTGGGGCTAGCGGGGGTATTTACAATGAGCAGTTCTTC.

The V call is TRBV7-3, the J call TRBJ2-1, with no clear D. The CDR3 has 15 amino acids. In germline, CDR1 is SGHTA, CDR2 FQGTGA. V was cut by 5 bases and J by 0 bases, with 11 bases left in between. The CDR3 DNA reads as TGTGCCAGCAGCCAATACAAGAGCTCCTACAATGAGCAGTTCTTC. The encoded protein is CASSQYKSSYNEQFF.

This clonotype was observed many times. This rearrangement joins TRBV3-1 to TRBJ1-1; TRBD1 might be the D (5 bases). The CDR3 consists of 15 residues. The V end lost 3 bases, the J end lost 0 bases, and 11 bases lay between the germline ends. From germline, CDR1 is LGHDT and CDR2 YNNKEL (reference sequence). This chain's CDR3 is CASSHSRAVNTEAFF. The CDR3, as DNA: TGTGCCAGCAGCCACTCCAGGGCTGTGAACACTGAAGCTTTCTTT.

This clonotype was seen a few times. The chain carries TRBV4-1 and TRBJ1-5; 10 nucleotides match TRBD1. The CDR3 has 15 amino acids. V was pared by 0 bases and J by 10 bases, with 6 bases of the junction left unmatched. CDR1 is MGHRA, CDR2 YSYEKL, per germline. The CDR3 DNA sequence: TGCGCCAGCAGCCAAGACACGGGACAGGGGACCCCCCAGCATTTT. Translating it yields CASSQDTGQGTPQHF.

Regarding this clonotype: A read error may explain this, as a much larger clone is one base away. CDR3 bases: TGTGCCAGCAGATACGGGACTAGCGGCACAGATACGCAGTATTTT. Protein product: CASRYGTSGTDTQYF. The V call is TRBV7-6, the J call TRBJ2-3; 10 positions match TRBD2. V was pared by 6 bases and J by 1 base, with 4 bases of the junction left unmatched. The CDR3 is 15 amino acids. Germline-derived CDR1 and CDR2 are SGHVS and FNYEAQ.

The gene calls are TRBV10-3 and TRBJ1-2; 8 positions match TRBD1. CDR1 and CDR2 (germline): ENHRY, SYGVKD. V lost 2 bases and J lost 12; bases outside the gene matches: 5. The CDR3 has 12 residues. The CDR3 region is CAISEGTGGHTF. CDR3 DNA: TGTGCCATCAGTGAGGGGACAGGCGGCCACACCTTC.

Points on this clonotype: This may be a read error, as it is one base from a much larger clone. This chain joins TRBV27 and TRBJ2-5; D might be TRBD1 or TRBD2, each matching 6 bases. Germline-derived CDR1 and CDR2 are MNHEY and SMNVEV (reference sequence). There are 13 residues in the CDR3. The chain's CDR3 is CAGSLRGRETQYF. In DNA form, the CDR3 reads TGTGCCGGCAGTCTAAGGGGGAGGGAGACCCAGTACTTC.

The gene calls are TRBV6-1 and TRBJ1-1; D may be TRBD1 (6 bases). CDR1 and CDR2 (germline): MNHNS, SASEGT. The V gene lost 10 bases and the J gene lost 11 bases, with 17 bases spanning the gap. CDR3 length equals 11 residues. The CDR3 bases are TGTGCCACCACAACAGGGCATAGGGCTTTCTTT. It codes for CATTTGHRAFF.

The sample holds a few counts of this clonotype. V usage is TRBV5-1 and J usage is TRBJ2-7, with D perhaps matching TRBD2 (6 bases). CDR3 length: 15 residues. Germline V CDR1 and CDR2: SGHRS, YFSETQ. The V end was cut by 4 bases, the J end by 2 bases, with 16 bases between. CDR3 in DNA: TGCGCCAGCAGCCCGAGTGGGGGGAAAGCCTACGAGCAGTACTTC. Amino acids: CASSPSGGKAYEQYF.

This clonotype was seen ten or more times. The gene calls are TRBV6-2 or TRBV6-3 and TRBJ2-7; 8 nucleotides agree with TRBD1. CDR1 and CDR2 (germline): MNHEY, SVGEGT. The CDR3 is 16 amino acids. V lost 2 bases to trimming and J lost 4 bases; unmatched junction nucleotides: 10. This CDR3 is CASSYPPDRVRYEQYF. Written as DNA, the CDR3 is TGTGCCAGCAGTTACCCTCCGGACAGGGTTCGTTACGAGCAGTACTTC.

This clonotype was seen a handful of times. The rearrangement joins TRBV12-3 or TRBV12-4 to TRBJ1-3, with D hard to call. Trimming left V 7 bases short and J 3 bases short, with 13 bases between. There are 14 residues in the CDR3. In DNA form, the CDR3 reads TGTGCCAGCACCAAGGTGTCGGGTGGAAACACCATATATTTT. Translation gives CASTKVSGGNTIYF.

This clonotype was counted at least ten times. The chain's CDR3 is CASSSDGTGTEAFF. The CDR3 region has the DNA TGTGCCAGCAGCTCTGATGGGACAGGGACTGAAGCTTTCTTT. The chain has TRBV11-2 and TRBJ1-1; TRBD1 matches 9 bases. The CDR3 consists of 14 residues. Germline V gene lookup returns CDR1 SGHAT and CDR2 FQNNGV. Trimming took 4 bases from V and 5 from J; bases not matched to a gene: 5.